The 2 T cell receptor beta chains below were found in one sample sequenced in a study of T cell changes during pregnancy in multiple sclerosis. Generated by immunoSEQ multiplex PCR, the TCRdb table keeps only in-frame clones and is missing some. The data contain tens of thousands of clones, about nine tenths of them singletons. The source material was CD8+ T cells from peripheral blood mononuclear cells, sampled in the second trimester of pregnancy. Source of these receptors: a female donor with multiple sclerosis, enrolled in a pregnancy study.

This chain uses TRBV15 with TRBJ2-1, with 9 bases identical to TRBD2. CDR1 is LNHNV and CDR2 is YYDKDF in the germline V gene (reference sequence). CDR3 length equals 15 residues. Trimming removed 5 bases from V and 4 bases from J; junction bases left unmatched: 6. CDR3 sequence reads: CATSSDAGGYNEQFF. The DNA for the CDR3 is TGTGCCACCAGCTCCGACGCGGGAGGGTACAATGAGCAGTTCTTC.

CDR3 sequence reads: CASSLSNRVAEAFF. CDR3 in DNA: TGTGCCAGCAGCCTCTCCAACAGGGTTGCTGAAGCTTTCTTT. The V call is TRBV5-6, the J call TRBJ1-1; perhaps TRBD1 as D (6 bases). The CDR3 contains 14 residues. Trimming stripped 4 bases from V and 6 bases from J, with 16 bases between. Germline CDR1 and CDR2: SGHDT and YYEEEE.